These 26 T cell receptor beta chains share one sample of origin, sequenced in a study of T cells in Graves' hyperthyroidism and ophthalmopathy. The source material, RNA transcripts, was used to amplify TCR beta CDR3 regions. Using the HTBI primer set, a first-round RT-PCR was run on the TCR CDR3. TCRdb passed the multiplex PCR reads through MiXCR, listing each CDR3 protein once. The sample lists a few hundred thousand distinct CDR3 sequences; approximately 23% were seen once. The sequenced sample consisted of blood. The source is a woman aged 70-85 years with Graves' ophthalmopathy.

The V call is TRBV12-3 or TRBV12-4, the J call TRBJ1-1, with D maybe TRBD1 (6 bases). The CDR3 has 14 residues. Between the trimmed V and J ends, which lost 8 bases and 4 bases, there was a span of 17 bases. The CDR3 loop reads CASSIHRVSTEAFF. The CDR3 nucleotides read TGTGCCAGCTCAATACACAGGGTAAGCACTGAAGCTTTCTTT.

This clonotype came up a few times. The chain has TRBV6-2 or TRBV6-3 and TRBJ2-1; D assignment may be TRBD1 or TRBD2 (6 bases each). The germline gives CDR1 MNHEY, CDR2 SVGEGT. With 6 bases removed from V and 12 bases from J, the gap between germline ends came to 21 bases. The CDR3 contains 14 residues. The CDR3 bases are TGTGCCAGCAGGAAGGGGGGTGGCTTTCGGTGGCAGTTCTTC. It codes for CASRKGGGFRWQFF.

This clonotype has only a few counts. This sequence joins TRBV10-3 and TRBJ2-7; TRBD1 agrees at 9 bases. The ends lost 6 bases at V and 4 bases at J; junction bases unmatched: 7. CDR1 and CDR2 (germline): ENHRY, SYGVKD. The CDR3 length is 14 residues. The CDR3 region is CAIRPQGTGYEQYF. The CDR3 coding sequence is TGTGCCATCAGACCTCAAGGGACAGGGTACGAGCAGTACTTC.

This clonotype was observed many times. V and J are TRBV30 and TRBJ1-1; TRBD1 might be the D (5 bases). Looked up from germline, CDR1 is GTSNPN and CDR2 is SVGIG (reference sequence). V was cut by 0 bases and J by 4 bases, with 9 bases left in between. The CDR3 consists of 13 residues. In DNA form, the CDR3 reads TGTGCCTGGAGTGTACTTGGGGGCACTGAAGCTTTCTTT. Protein: CAWSVLGGTEAFF.

This clonotype was observed a handful of times. J is TRBJ2-2 and V is TRBV27, with TRBD2 matching 7 bases. This CDR3 has 16 residues. CDR1 is MNHEY, CDR2 SMNVEV, per germline (reference sequence). Trimming removed 4 bases from V and 7 bases from J; junction bases left unmatched: 12. The CDR3 bases are TGTGCCAGCAGTTCCGCGAGCGGGATCATGATCGGGGAGCTGTTTTTT. Protein product: CASSSASGIMIGELFF.

The CDR3 DNA is TGCGCCAGCAGTGACACTAGCTATGGCTACACCTTC. Its protein product is CASSDTSYGYTF. This chain uses TRBV10-1 with TRBJ1-2, with D hard to call. Germline CDR1 is WNHNN and CDR2 is SYGVQD (reference sequence). This CDR3 has 12 residues. Deletions cut 3 bases from V and 4 bases from J, with 6 bases between.

For this clonotype: A much larger clonotype is one base distant, so this may be a read error. The chain is built from TRBV11-2 and TRBJ2-5; D may be TRBD2 (5 bases). Between the trimmed V and J ends, which lost 4 bases and 13 bases, there was a span of 13 bases. The germline V gene encodes CDR1 SGHAT and CDR2 FQNNGV. CDR3 length: 11 residues. The CDR3 sequence is CASSSGLARYF. The CDR3 DNA follows: TGTGCCAGCAGCTCTGGACTTGCCCGGTACTTC.

This chain joins TRBV20-1 and TRBJ2-2; no clear D gene. The CDR3 totals 13 residues. The V gene's germline CDR1 is DFQATT and CDR2 SNEGSKA (reference sequence). The CDR3 DNA reads TGCAGCCTGTCCCCTACAGTTGGCGGGGAGCTGTTTTTT. This gives the protein CSLSPTVGGELFF.

This clonotype was seen only a few times. The rearrangement links TRBV28 to TRBJ2-1, with D uncertain. The V end lost 2 bases, the J end lost 9 bases, and 11 bases lay between the germline ends. Germline CDR1 and CDR2: MDHEN and SYDVKM. The CDR3 sequence is 13 residues long. The CDR3 spells CASSLNGPSEQFF. DNA for the CDR3: TGTGCCAGCAGTTTAAACGGGCCGAGTGAGCAGTTCTTC. The variable domain in full, completed from reference TRBV28 and TRBJ2-1, reads DVKVTQSSRYLVKRTGEKVFLECVQDMDHENMFWYRQDPGLGLRLIYFSYDVKMKEKGDIPEGYSVSREKKERFSLILESASTNQTSMYLCASSLNGPSEQFFGPGTRLTVL.

This sequence joins TRBV2 and TRBJ2-7; 14 bases are a match to TRBD2. Germline V gives CDR1 SNHLY, CDR2 FYNNEI. The CDR3 is made up of 18 amino acids. Losses at the gene ends were 6 bases for V and 0 bases for J; bases not matched to a gene: 10. The CDR3 DNA follows: TGTGCCAGCAGCCCAGCGCTTGGGACTAGCGGGAGCTCCTACGAGCAGTACTTC. This translates into CASSPALGTSGSSYEQYF.

This clonotype was picked up many times. This chain connects TRBV30 to TRBJ2-7; a weak D match, TRBD1 (5 bases). The CDR3 loop spans 13 amino acids. The V gene's germline CDR1 is GTSNPN and CDR2 SVGIG (reference sequence). V gave up 1 base and J gave up 2 bases, with 9 bases separating them. The CDR3 reads CAWSAGWAYEQYF. In DNA form, the CDR3 reads TGTGCCTGGAGTGCAGGGTGGGCCTACGAGCAGTACTTC.

This clonotype was counted many times. The V gene is TRBV10-3, the J gene TRBJ1-2; 7 bases match TRBD1. This CDR3 region has 19 residues. Germline CDR1 and CDR2: ENHRY and SYGVKD. The J segment lost 2 bases and the V segment lost 0 bases, leaving 15 bases of the junction unmatched. CDR3 DNA: TGTGCCATCAGTGAGTCAAAACCCCGACAGGGAGACATCAACTATGGCTACACCTTC. The encoded protein is CAISESKPRQGDINYGYTF.

With regard to this clonotype: Since a much larger clone is just one base distant, this may be a read error. This chain links TRBV28 with TRBJ2-2; D not certain. The CDR3 extends over 16 amino acids. Trimming took off 0 bases at V and 2 bases at J, with 10 bases between the two ends. From germline, CDR1 is MDHEN and CDR2 SYDVKM. The CDR3 DNA reads as TGTGCCAGCAGTTTATGGTCGGCGACCAACACCGGGGAGCTGTTTTTT. Its protein is CASSLWSATNTGELFF.

The rearrangement joins TRBV28 to TRBJ1-1; 7 bases align to TRBD1. Germline V gene lookup returns CDR1 MDHEN and CDR2 SYDVKM. Losses at the gene ends were 6 bases for V and 2 bases for J; bases not matched to a gene: 18. This CDR3 spans 18 amino acids. Here the CDR3 reads CASSSGGIGTAFNTEAFF. CDR3 in DNA: TGTGCCAGCAGCTCAGGGGGGATCGGGACAGCTTTTAACACTGAAGCTTTCTTT. Variable domain in full (rest from reference TRBV28 and TRBJ1-1): DVKVTQSSRYLVKRTGEKVFLECVQDMDHENMFWYRQDPGLGLRLIYFSYDVKMKEKGDIPEGYSVSREKKERFSLILESASTNQTSMYLCASSSGGIGTAFNTEAFFGQGTRLTVV.

In its sample, this clonotype was seen many times. J is TRBJ1-4 and V is TRBV28; D remains ambiguous. The germline gives CDR1 MDHEN, CDR2 SYDVKM. V lost 7 bases, J lost 0 bases, and 3 bases lay in between. The CDR3 is 12 residues long. The CDR3 nucleotides are TGTGCCAGCATTTCAACTAATGAAAAACTGTTTTTT. Translated: CASISTNEKLFF.

As regards this clonotype: A much larger clone lies a single base off, so this may be a read error. The rearrangement uses TRBV12-3 or TRBV12-4 and TRBJ2-3; TRBD2 matches 9 bases. J lost 8 bases, V lost 3 bases, and 12 bases had no gene match. This CDR3 region has 16 residues. Written as DNA, the CDR3 is TGTGCCAGCAGTTTTGGCGGGAGGGCCGGCGGGGGTACGCAGTATTTT. It yields the protein CASSFGGRAGGGTQYF.

This clonotype was detected ten times or more. In nucleotides, the CDR3 is TGTGCCAGCAGCCGAGACAGGGGGATGAACACTGAAGCTTTCTTT. As protein: CASSRDRGMNTEAFF. The V call is TRBV3-1, the J call TRBJ1-1, with 9 bases aligning to TRBD1. V dropped 4 bases and J dropped 0; count of bases not matched to a gene: 3. Germline lookup yields CDR1 LGHDT and CDR2 YNNKEL (reference sequence). The CDR3 extends over 15 amino acids.

This chain links TRBV5-5 with TRBJ1-5, with D uncertain. The CDR3 runs to 16 residues. Looked up from germline, CDR1 is SGHKS and CDR2 is YYEKEE (reference sequence). Trimming shortened V by 4 bases and J by 0 bases, and 14 bases separated the two germline ends. Here the CDR3 reads CASSDSDDYSNQPQHF. The DNA of the CDR3 is TGTGCCAGCAGCGATTCAGACGATTATAGCAATCAGCCCCAGCATTTT.

The rearrangement uses TRBV30 and TRBJ2-7; 9 bases agree with TRBD2. The V and J ends lost 2 bases and 7 bases, in that order; junction bases with no gene match: 6. The CDR3 is 13 residues long. Germline lookup yields CDR1 GTSNPN and CDR2 SVGIG (reference sequence). The CDR3 is CAWSSSGSGEQYF. Written as DNA, the CDR3 is TGTGCCTGGAGTAGTAGCGGGAGTGGTGAGCAGTACTTC.

This clonotype was seen many times. The J gene is TRBJ1-2, the V gene TRBV7-9, with a tentative D call TRBD1 (6 bases). The ends were cut back, 0 bases at V and 4 bases at J, with 12 bases in the middle. Germline CDR1 reads SEHNR; CDR2 reads FQNEAQ (reference sequence). The CDR3 covers 15 residues. CDR3 sequence: CASSLAKGVIYGYTF. The CDR3 bases are TGTGCCAGCAGCTTAGCGAAGGGGGTGATCTATGGCTACACCTTC.

CDR3 protein: CAWRGRYEQYF. In nucleotides, the CDR3 is TGTGCCTGGAGAGGCAGGTACGAGCAGTACTTC. The chain employs TRBV30 and TRBJ2-7; D not resolved. CDR1 and CDR2 from the germline V gene are GTSNPN and SVGIG (reference sequence). V was pared by 3 bases and J by 4 bases, with 7 bases between. There are 11 residues in the CDR3.

The rearrangement links TRBV7-9 to TRBJ1-1, with D tentatively TRBD1 (6 bases). The germline V and J ends were trimmed by 4 bases and 2 bases, with 14 bases remaining between them. Per the germline V gene, CDR1 is SEHNR and CDR2 is FQNEAQ (reference sequence). The CDR3 runs to 15 residues. CDR3 DNA sequence: TGTGCCAGCAGCTCGACGCAGGGGAGAAACACTGAAGCTTTCTTT. Translation gives CASSSTQGRNTEAFF.

V usage is TRBV12-5 and J usage is TRBJ1-1, with a possible D match to TRBD1 (6 bases). The CDR3 runs 13 residues. The germline gives CDR1 LGHNT, CDR2 FRNRAP. V was shortened by 6 bases and J by 7 bases, with 15 bases between the two germline ends. CDR3 loop: CASGGTNGYEAFF. The CDR3 DNA reads as TGTGCTAGTGGGGGGACAAATGGGTATGAAGCTTTCTTT.

The chain links TRBV3-1 to TRBJ2-3; possibly TRBD2 for D (6 bases). Per germline, CDR1 LGHDT and CDR2 YNNKEL (reference sequence). V dropped 3 bases and J dropped 1 base, with 14 bases sitting between them. The CDR3 consists of 16 residues. DNA of the CDR3: TGTGCCAGCAGCCAGGCCTCTAGCGTCCGCACAGATACGCAGTATTTT. Amino acid sequence: CASSQASSVRTDTQYF.

This clonotype occurred once. This clone may be a read error of a much larger clone one base away. The chain combines TRBV2 with TRBJ1-2; D uncertain. The CDR3 runs to 13 residues. V lost 6 bases and J 1 base, leaving 9 bases between the germline ends. Germline CDR1 is SNHLY and CDR2 is FYNNEI. This CDR3 reads CASRALGNYGYTF. The CDR3 nucleotides are TGTGCCAGCAGGGCGTTAGGTAACTATGGCTACACCTTC.

This chain connects TRBV20-1 to TRBJ2-3, with TRBD2 identical over 12 bases. Trimming removed 1 base from V and 3 bases from J; junction bases left unmatched: 5. The germline V gene encodes CDR1 DFQATT and CDR2 SNEGSKA (reference sequence). The CDR3 loop spans 16 amino acids. The DNA for the CDR3 is TGCAGTGCTAGAGGAGGGCTAGCGGGAGGGACAGATACGCAGTATTTT. It encodes CSARGGLAGGTDTQYF.